Below, one TCR beta chain is given with its context. The antigen it binds to is not known. The input lacks base qualities; no much larger clone sits a single base away. TCRbeta CDR3 regions were amplified from genomic DNA using the immunoSEQ Assay, a bias-controlled multiplex PCR. The authors' pipeline ran thus. The number of nucleated cells in each sample was estimated by amplification of reference gene primers within the assay. To quantify the absolute abundance of each unique TCRbeta CDR3 rearrangement, sequence reads were collapsed and filtered. For each sample, productive Simpson clonality was calculated as the square root of Simpson's diversity index across productive rearrangements. TCRdb took over this immuneACCESS table, retaining in-frame rearrangements with V and J assigned. Such tables are incomplete; in checked studies, under half of the missing clones stem from an unresolved V gene, and the remainder is unexplained. Clone size and V and J calls were adopted from that table, with D and trimming inferred from the DNA. This sample gives around 150,000 clones in total; approximately 80% of them show up just once. The ten largest clones take up approximately 5% of the sample.

This sample is part of a study of blood T cell repertoires in COVID-19 (dated by TCRdb to about 2020). For context, the study as a whole: The collaborator samples originated in the United States, Italy and Spain and spanned the acute and convalescent phases of COVID-19. Deeply sampled blood TCRbeta repertoires from subjects exposed to, actively infected with, or recovered from COVID-19 were included in the dataset. Samples came from the ongoing ImmuneRACE study (first 160 participants) plus 1,254 subjects from 6 global collaborators. The repertoires were made available in a free public database intended to serve as a resource for research on the immune response to SARS-CoV-2. The prospective study material was composed of cDNA or gDNA derived from T cells, B-cell-depleted T cells, or PBMCs. Sample metadata almost always included a de-identified subject ID, COVID-19 status, age in years and sex. Where HLA class I and class II types were available, the types were taken from metadata supplied by the sample provider, not from assay-based typing.

Collaborating institutions collected whole blood in K2EDTA tubes following their own protocols. Collaborator samples were shipped for TCRbeta analysis as frozen whole blood, isolated PBMCs, or DNA extracted from either sample type. Overall study outcomes, separate from this receptor: The amount of clinical and demographic metadata varied by source and participant and was provided uncurated.

The material sequenced was peripheral blood. The sequence came from a woman in her forties or fifties with acute or convalescent COVID-19.

The encoded CDR3 is CASSLGVGQSSSGYTF. The sequenced DNA is TGTGCCAGCAGCTTAGGGGTAGGACAGTCCTCCTCTGGCTACACCTTC. This chain is built from TRBV7-2 and TRBJ1-2, with a weak D call of TRBD1 (6 bases match). The germline V gene encodes CDR1 SGHTA and CDR2 FQGNSA. CDR3 length: 16 amino acids, cysteine to phenylalanine. Only the CDR3 region is kept as DNA, spanning 48 bases read in frame from base 1. V loses 1 base, J loses 7 bases, and the germline ends lie 19 bases apart. Where the CDR3 stops, the reference TRBV7-2 and TRBJ1-2 genes take over; the full variable domain is GAGVSQSPSNKVTEKGKDVELRCDPISGHTALYWYRQSLGQGLEFLIYFQGNSAPDKSGLPSDRFSAERTGGSVSTLTIQRTQQEDSAVYLCASSLGVGQSSSGYTFGSGTRLTVV.